This T cell receptor (beta chain) is from a study of blood T cell repertoires in COVID-19. Overall study: Whether acute or convalescent, the COVID-19 samples came from the United States, Italy and Spain. T cells, B-cell-depleted T cells, or PBMCs supplied cDNA or gDNA.

Original processing notes: Amplification with reference gene primers provided the estimates of nucleated cell counts. Some clones are missing from TCRdb's copy, which holds only in-frame ones; the method was immunoSEQ multiplex PCR. For V, J and clone size, that table is used; D and trimming come from the DNA. The table lists about 140,000 clones, approximately 91% of them singletons. There are 12 residues in the CDR3. The germline CDR1 and CDR2 sequences are SEHNR and FQNEAQ (reference sequence). V dropped 11 bases and J dropped 1 base, with 12 bases sitting between them. This clonotype was obtained from a man aged 50 or older with active or convalescent COVID-19. Input material: peripheral blood. The V call is TRBV7-9, the J call TRBJ2-7; D possibly corresponds to TRBD2 (7 bases). CDR3 residues: CAGGGASYEQYF. The CDR3 bases are TGTGCCGGAGGGGGGGCTTCCTACGAGCAGTACTTC.